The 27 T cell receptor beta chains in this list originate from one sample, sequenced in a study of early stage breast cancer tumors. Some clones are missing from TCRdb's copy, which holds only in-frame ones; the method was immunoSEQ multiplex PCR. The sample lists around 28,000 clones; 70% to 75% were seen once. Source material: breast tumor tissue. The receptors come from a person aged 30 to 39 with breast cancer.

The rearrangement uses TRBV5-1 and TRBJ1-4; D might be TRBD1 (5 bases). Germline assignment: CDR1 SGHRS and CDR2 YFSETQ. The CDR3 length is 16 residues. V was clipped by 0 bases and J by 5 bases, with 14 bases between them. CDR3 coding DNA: TGCGCCAGCAGCTTGGCGTTGGGGGTAGCAAATGAAAAACTGTTTTTT. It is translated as CASSLALGVANEKLFF.

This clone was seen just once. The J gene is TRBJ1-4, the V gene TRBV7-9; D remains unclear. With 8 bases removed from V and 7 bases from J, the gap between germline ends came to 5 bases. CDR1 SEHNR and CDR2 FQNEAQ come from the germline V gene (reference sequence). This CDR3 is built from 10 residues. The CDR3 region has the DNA TGTGCCAGCGGTTCTGAAAAACTGTTTTTT. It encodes CASGSEKLFF.

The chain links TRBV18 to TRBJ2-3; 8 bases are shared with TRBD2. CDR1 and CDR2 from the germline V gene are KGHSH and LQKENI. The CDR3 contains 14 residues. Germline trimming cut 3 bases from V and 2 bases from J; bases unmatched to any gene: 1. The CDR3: CASSPTSDTDTQYF. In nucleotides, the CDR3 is TGTGCCAGCTCACCGACTAGCGACACAGATACGCAGTATTTT.

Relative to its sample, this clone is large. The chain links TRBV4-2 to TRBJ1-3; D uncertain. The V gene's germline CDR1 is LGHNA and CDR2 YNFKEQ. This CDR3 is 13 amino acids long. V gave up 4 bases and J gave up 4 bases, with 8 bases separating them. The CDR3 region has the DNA TGTGCCAGCAGCCCCGGTACAGGAAACACCATATATTTT. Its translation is CASSPGTGNTIYF.

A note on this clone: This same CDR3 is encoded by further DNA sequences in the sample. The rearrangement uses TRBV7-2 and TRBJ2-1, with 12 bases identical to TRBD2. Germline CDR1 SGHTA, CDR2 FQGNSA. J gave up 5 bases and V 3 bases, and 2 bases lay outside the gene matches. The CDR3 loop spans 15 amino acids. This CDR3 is CASSLTSGRHNEQFF. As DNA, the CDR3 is TGTGCCAGCAGCTTGACTAGCGGGAGACACAATGAGCAGTTCTTC.

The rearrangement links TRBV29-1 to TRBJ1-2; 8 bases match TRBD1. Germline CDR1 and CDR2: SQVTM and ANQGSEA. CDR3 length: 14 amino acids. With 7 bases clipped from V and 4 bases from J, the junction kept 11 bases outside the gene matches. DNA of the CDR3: TGCAGCGCCCCCCGGACAGGGTTTAGCTATGGCTACACCTTC. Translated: CSAPRTGFSYGYTF.

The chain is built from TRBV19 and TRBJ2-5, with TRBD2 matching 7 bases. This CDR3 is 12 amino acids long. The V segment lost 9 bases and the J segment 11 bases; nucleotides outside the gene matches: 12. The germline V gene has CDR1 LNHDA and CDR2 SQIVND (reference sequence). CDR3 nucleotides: TGTGCCAGCCTCGGGAAGGCGGGAGAGCAGTACTTC. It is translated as CASLGKAGEQYF. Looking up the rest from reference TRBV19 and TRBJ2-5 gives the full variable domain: DGGITQSPKYLFRKEGQNVTLSCEQNLNHDAMYWYRQDPGQGLRLIYYSQIVNDFQKGDIAEGYSVSREKKESFPLTVTSAQKNPTAFYLCASLGKAGEQYFGPGTRLLVL.

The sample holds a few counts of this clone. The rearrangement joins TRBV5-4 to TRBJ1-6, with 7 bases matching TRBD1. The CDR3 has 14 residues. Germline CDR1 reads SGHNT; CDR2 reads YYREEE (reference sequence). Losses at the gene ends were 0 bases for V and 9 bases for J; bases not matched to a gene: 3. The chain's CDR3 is CASSLAGDSSPLHF. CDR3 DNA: TGTGCCAGCAGCTTGGCCGGGGACAGTTCACCCCTCCACTTT. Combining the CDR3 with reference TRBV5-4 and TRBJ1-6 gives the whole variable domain ETGVTQSPTHLIKTRGQQVTLRCSSQSGHNTVSWYQQALGQGPQFIFQYYREEENGRGNFPPRFSGLQFPNYSSELNVNALELDDSALYLCASSLAGDSSPLHFGNGTRLTVT.

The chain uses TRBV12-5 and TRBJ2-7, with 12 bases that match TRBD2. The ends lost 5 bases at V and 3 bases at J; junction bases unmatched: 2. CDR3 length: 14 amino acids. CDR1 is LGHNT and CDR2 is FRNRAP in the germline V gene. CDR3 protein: CASGGGLAGYEQYF. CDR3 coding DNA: TGTGCTAGTGGTGGGGGACTAGCGGGCTACGAGCAGTACTTC.

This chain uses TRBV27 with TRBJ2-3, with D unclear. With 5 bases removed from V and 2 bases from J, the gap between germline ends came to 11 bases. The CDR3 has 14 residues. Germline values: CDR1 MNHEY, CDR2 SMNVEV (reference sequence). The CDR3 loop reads CASSARFYTDTQYF. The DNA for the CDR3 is TGTGCCAGCAGTGCCCGGTTTTACACAGATACGCAGTATTTT.

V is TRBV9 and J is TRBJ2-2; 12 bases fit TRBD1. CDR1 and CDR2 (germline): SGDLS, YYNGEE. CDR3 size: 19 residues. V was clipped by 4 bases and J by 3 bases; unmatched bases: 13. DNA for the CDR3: TGTGCCAGCAGCTGGAAGGCCGGGACAGGGGGCGCTGACACCGGGGAGCTGTTTTTT. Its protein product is CASSWKAGTGGADTGELFF.

The CDR3 nucleotides read TGTGCCAGCAGCCAAAGCCCGACAGCCGGAGGCTACACCTTC. Amino acids: CASSQSPTAGGYTF. The V call is TRBV14, the J call TRBJ1-2, with D possibly TRBD1 on 5 matching bases. Trimming took off 2 bases at V and 8 bases at J, with 15 bases between the two ends. This CDR3 contains 14 residues. Per the germline V gene, CDR1 is SGHDN and CDR2 is FVKESK.

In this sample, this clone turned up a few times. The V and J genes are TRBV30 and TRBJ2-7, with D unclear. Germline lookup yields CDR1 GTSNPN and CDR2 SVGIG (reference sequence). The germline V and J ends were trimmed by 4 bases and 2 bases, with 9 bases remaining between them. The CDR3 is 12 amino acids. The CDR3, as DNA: TGTGCCTGGAACAGAGGAGCCTACGAGCAGTACTTC. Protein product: CAWNRGAYEQYF.

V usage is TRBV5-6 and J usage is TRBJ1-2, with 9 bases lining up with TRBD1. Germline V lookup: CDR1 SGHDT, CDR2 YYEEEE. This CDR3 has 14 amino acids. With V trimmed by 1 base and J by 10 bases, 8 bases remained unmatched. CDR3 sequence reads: CASSLITGQGFYTF. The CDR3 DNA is TGTGCCAGCAGCTTGATTACAGGACAGGGGTTCTACACCTTC.

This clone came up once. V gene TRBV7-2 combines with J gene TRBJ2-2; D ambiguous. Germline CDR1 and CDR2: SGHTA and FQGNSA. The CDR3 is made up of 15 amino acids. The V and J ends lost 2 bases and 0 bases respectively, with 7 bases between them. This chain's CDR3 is CASSLLRSNTGELFF. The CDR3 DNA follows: TGTGCCAGCAGCTTACTACGTTCGAACACCGGGGAGCTGTTTTTT.

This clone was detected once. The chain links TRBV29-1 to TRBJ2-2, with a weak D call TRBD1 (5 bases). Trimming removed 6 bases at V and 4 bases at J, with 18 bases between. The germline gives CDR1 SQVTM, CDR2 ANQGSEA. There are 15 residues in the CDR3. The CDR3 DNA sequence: TGCAGCGTGCAGGGCCCACAGGTGGGCACCGGGGAGCTGTTTTTT. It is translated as CSVQGPQVGTGELFF.

CDR3 amino acids: CASSQEMSRGLAGSYEQYF. In DNA, the CDR3 is TGCGCCAGCAGCCAAGAAATGTCGAGGGGGCTAGCGGGCTCCTACGAGCAGTACTTC. The genes are TRBV4-3 and TRBJ2-7; TRBD2 might be the D (8 bases). V dropped 0 bases and J dropped 0 bases, with 21 bases sitting between them. The germline CDR1 and CDR2 sequences are LGHNA and YSLEER. The CDR3 runs to 19 residues.

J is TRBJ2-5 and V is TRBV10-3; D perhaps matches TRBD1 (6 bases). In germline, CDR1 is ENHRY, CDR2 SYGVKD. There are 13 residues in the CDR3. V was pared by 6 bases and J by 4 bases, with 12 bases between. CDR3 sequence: CAISPTGRETQYF. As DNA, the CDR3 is TGTGCCATCAGCCCCACAGGGCGAGAGACCCAGTACTTC.

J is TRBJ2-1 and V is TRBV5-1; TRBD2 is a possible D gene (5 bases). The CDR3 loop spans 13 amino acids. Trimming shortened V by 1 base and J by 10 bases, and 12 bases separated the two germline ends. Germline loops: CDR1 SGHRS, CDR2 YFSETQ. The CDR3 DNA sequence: TGCGCCAGCAGCTTGAGTTTGAGAGGGGAGCAGTTCTTC. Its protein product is CASSLSLRGEQFF.

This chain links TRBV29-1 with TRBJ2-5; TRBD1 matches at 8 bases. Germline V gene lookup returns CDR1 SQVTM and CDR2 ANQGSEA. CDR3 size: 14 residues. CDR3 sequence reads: CTWTGWKYQETQYF. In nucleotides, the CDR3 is TGCACTTGGACAGGGTGGAAGTACCAAGAGACCCAGTACTTC.

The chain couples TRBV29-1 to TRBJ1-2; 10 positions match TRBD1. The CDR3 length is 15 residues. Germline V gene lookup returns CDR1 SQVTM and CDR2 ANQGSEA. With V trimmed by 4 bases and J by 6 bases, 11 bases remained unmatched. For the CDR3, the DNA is TGCAGCGTTGGGGAGGGACCCGGGACAGGGGATGGCTACACCTTC. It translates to CSVGEGPGTGDGYTF.

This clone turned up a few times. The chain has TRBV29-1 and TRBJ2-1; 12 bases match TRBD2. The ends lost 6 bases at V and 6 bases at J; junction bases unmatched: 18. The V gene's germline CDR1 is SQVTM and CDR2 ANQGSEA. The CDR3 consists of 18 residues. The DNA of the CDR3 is TGCAGCGTACCCAGGGGACTAGCGGGTTGGGGGGCCTTCAATGAGCAGTTCTTC. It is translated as CSVPRGLAGWGAFNEQFF.

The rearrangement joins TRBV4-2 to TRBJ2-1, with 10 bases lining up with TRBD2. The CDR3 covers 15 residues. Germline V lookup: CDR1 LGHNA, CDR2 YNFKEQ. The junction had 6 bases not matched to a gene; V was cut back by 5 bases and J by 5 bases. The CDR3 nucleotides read TGTGCCAGCAGCTTCCTAGCGGGGGCAAACAATGAGCAGTTCTTC. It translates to CASSFLAGANNEQFF.

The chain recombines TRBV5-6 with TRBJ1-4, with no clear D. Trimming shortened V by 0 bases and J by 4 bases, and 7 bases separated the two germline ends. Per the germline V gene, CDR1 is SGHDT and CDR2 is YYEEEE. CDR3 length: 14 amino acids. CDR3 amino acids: CASSLGLRNEKLFF. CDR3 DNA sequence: TGTGCCAGCAGCTTGGGGCTCCGTAATGAAAAACTGTTTTTT.

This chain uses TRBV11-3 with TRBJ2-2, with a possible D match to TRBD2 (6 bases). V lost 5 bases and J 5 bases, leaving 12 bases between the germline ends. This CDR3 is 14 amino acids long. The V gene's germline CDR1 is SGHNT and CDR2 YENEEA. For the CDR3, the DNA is TGTGCCAGCAGCCCAAGGAGGGTAACCGGGGAGCTGTTTTTT. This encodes CASSPRRVTGELFF.

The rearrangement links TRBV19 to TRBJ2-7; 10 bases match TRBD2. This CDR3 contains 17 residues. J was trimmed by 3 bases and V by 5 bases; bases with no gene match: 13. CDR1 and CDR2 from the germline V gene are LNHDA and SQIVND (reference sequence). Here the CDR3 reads CASSGLSSGRDSYEQYF. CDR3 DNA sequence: TGTGCCAGTAGTGGCCTCTCTAGCGGGAGAGACAGCTACGAGCAGTACTTC.

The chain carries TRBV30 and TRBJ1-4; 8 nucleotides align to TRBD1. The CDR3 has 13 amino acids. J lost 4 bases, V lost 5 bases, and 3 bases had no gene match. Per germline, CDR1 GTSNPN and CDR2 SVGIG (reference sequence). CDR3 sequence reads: CAWVQGGNEKLFF. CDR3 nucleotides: TGTGCCTGGGTACAGGGGGGTAATGAAAAACTGTTTTTT.